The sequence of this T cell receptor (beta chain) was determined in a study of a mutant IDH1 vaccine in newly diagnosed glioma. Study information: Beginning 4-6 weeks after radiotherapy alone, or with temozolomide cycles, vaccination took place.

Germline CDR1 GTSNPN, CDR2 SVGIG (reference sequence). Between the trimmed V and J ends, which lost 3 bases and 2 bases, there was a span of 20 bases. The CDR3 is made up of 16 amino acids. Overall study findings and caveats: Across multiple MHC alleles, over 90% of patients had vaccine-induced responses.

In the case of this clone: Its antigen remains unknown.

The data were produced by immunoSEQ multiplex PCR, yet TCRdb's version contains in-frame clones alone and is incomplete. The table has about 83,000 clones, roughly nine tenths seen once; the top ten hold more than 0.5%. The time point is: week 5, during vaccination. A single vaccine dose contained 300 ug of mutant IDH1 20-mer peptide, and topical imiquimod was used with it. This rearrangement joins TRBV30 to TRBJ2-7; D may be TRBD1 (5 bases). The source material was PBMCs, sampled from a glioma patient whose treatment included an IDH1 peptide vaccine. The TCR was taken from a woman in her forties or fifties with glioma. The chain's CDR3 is CAWREGNNRRTYEQYF. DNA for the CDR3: TGTGCCTGGAGGGAAGGGAATAACAGGCGGACCTACGAGCAGTACTTC.